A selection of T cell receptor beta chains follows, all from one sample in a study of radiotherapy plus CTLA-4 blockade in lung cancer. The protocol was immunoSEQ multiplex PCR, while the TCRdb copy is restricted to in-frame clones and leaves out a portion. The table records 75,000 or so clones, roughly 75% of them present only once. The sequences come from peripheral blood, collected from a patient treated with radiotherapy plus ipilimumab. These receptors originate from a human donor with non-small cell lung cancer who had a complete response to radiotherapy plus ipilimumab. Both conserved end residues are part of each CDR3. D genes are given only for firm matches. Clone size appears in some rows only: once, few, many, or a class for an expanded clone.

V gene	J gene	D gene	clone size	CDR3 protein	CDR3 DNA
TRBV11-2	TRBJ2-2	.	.	CASSLGWNTGELFF	TGTGCCAGCAGCTTAGGGTGGAACACCGGGGAGCTGTTTTTT
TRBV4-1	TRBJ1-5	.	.	CASSQQGYQPQHF	TGCGCCAGCAGCCAACAGGGGTATCAGCCCCAGCATTTT
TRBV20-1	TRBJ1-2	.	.	CSAFIYGYTF	TGCAGTGCTTTCATATATGGCTACACCTTC
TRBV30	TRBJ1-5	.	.	CAWSLSGGNQPQHF	TGTGCCTGGAGTTTGTCAGGGGGCAATCAGCCCCAGCATTTT
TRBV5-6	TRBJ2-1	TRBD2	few	CASSWTSGSSYNEQFF	TGTGCCAGCAGCTGGACTAGCGGAAGCTCCTACAATGAGCAGTTCTTC
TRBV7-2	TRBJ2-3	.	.	CASSAPGARADTQYF	TGTGCCAGCAGCGCGCCCGGGGCCCGAGCAGATACGCAGTATTTT
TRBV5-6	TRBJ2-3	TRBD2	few	CASSKGLAGLWDTQYF	TGTGCCAGCAGTAAGGGACTAGCGGGATTGTGGGATACGCAGTATTTT
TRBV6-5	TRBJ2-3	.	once	CASRTDTSTDTQYF	TGTGCCAGCCGGACTGACACCAGCACAGATACGCAGTATTTT
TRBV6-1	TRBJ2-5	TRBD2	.	CASSAGGAQETQYF	TGTGCCAGCAGTGCGGGGGGGGCCCAAGAGACCCAGTACTTC
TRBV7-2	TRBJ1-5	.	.	CASSFRAAGAQHF	TGTGCCAGCAGCTTTCGGGCGGCCGGAGCCCAGCATTTT
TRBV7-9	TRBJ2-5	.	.	CASGRPQETQYF	TGTGCCAGCGGTCGACCACAAGAGACCCAGTACTTC
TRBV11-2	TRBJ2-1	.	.	CASSSSLLATEQFF	TGTGCCAGCAGCTCGTCCCTTCTAGCTACTGAGCAGTTCTTC
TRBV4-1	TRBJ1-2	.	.	CASSQRGRSYGYTF	TGCGCCAGCAGCCAGAGGGGCAGGAGCTATGGCTACACCTTC
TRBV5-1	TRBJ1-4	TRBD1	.	CASSLVGQREKLFF	TGCGCCAGCAGCTTGGTGGGACAGCGGGAAAAACTGTTTTTT
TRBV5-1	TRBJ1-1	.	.	CASRQINQGNTEAFF	TGCGCCAGCCGCCAAATCAATCAGGGGAACACTGAAGCTTTCTTT
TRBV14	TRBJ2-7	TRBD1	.	CASSQYRQGAYEQYF	TGTGCCAGCAGCCAGTACAGACAGGGGGCCTACGAGCAGTACTTC
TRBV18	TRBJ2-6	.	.	CASSPLRTGTGANVLTF	TGTGCCAGCTCACCCCTACGGACGGGAACTGGGGCCAACGTCCTGACTTTC
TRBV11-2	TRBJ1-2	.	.	CASSPLGTSGLYGYTF	TGTGCCAGCAGCCCCCTCGGGACATCCGGACTCTATGGCTACACCTTC
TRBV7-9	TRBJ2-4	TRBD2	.	CASSREGVKNIQYF	TGTGCCAGCAGTCGGGAGGGAGTCAAAAACATTCAGTACTTC
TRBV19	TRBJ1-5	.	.	CASSYLGGIADYSNQPQHF	TGTGCCAGTAGCTACTTAGGGGGGATTGCCGATTATAGCAATCAGCCCCAGCATTTT
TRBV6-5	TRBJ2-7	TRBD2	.	CASSYGVAGAREQYF	TGTGCCAGCAGTTACGGGGTAGCGGGGGCTCGCGAGCAGTACTTC
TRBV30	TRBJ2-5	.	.	CAWNPGRLWETQYF	TGTGCCTGGAACCCAGGTCGACTCTGGGAGACCCAGTACTTC
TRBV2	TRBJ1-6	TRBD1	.	CASVSGGTGFSPLHF	TGTGCCAGCGTCTCCGGGGGGACAGGGTTTTCACCCCTCCACTTT
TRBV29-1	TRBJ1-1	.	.	CSVAGLMDTEAFF	TGCAGCGTTGCAGGGCTAATGGACACTGAAGCTTTCTTT
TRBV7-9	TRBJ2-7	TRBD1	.	CASSLPRTGSYEQYF	TGTGCCAGCAGCCTCCCGCGGACAGGGTCCTACGAGCAGTACTTC
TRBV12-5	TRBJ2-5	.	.	CASGLLVRGKETQYF	TGTGCTAGTGGTTTACTTGTTCGGGGGAAAGAGACCCAGTACTTC
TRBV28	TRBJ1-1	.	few	CASSLYRNTEAFF	TGTGCCAGCAGTTTATACAGGAACACTGAAGCTTTCTTT
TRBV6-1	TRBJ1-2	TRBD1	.	CASSHRGRYGYTF	TGTGCCAGCAGTCACAGGGGCCGCTATGGCTACACCTTC
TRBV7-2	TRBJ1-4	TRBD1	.	CASSEQTGLGEKLFF	TGTGCCAGCAGCGAGCAGACAGGGTTAGGCGAAAAACTGTTTTTT
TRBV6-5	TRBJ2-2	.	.	CASSYSTGELFF	TGTGCCAGCAGTTATTCTACCGGGGAGCTGTTTTTT
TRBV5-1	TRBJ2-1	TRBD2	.	CASSSTSGTTNEQFF	TGCGCCAGCAGCTCGACTAGCGGGACGACGAATGAGCAGTTCTTC
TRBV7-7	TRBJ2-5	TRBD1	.	CASSRAGTEQETQYF	TGTGCTAGCAGCCGAGCCGGGACAGAACAAGAGACCCAGTACTTC
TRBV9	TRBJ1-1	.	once	CASSGGGMGSEAFF	TGTGCCAGCAGCGGAGGGGGGATGGGGTCTGAAGCTTTCTTT
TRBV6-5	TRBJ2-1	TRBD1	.	CASSERTGVNEQFF	TGTGCCAGCAGTGAGAGGACAGGGGTCAATGAGCAGTTCTTC
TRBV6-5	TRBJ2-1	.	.	CASRSTRMGYNEQFF	TGTGCCAGCAGGTCAACTAGAATGGGATACAATGAGCAGTTCTTC
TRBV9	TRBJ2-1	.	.	CASNTRGSYNEQFF	TGTGCCAGCAATACCAGGGGCTCCTACAATGAGCAGTTCTTC
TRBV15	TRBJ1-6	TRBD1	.	CATSRVQGAGSPLHF	TGTGCCACCAGCAGAGTACAGGGGGCCGGTTCACCCCTCCACTTT
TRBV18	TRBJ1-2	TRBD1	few	CASSRPGTGGSGYTF	TGTGCCAGCTCACGCCCCGGGACAGGGGGCAGTGGCTACACCTTC
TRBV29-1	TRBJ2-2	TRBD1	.	CSVDPGTGVKGELFF	TGCAGCGTTGACCCCGGGACAGGGGTAAAGGGGGAGCTGTTTTTT
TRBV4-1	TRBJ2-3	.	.	CASSQRVDSRTDTQYF	TGCGCCAGCAGCCAACGAGTCGACAGCCGCACAGATACGCAGTATTTT
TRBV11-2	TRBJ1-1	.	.	CASSFQGTTEAFF	TGTGCCAGCAGCTTTCAGGGGACCACTGAAGCTTTCTTT